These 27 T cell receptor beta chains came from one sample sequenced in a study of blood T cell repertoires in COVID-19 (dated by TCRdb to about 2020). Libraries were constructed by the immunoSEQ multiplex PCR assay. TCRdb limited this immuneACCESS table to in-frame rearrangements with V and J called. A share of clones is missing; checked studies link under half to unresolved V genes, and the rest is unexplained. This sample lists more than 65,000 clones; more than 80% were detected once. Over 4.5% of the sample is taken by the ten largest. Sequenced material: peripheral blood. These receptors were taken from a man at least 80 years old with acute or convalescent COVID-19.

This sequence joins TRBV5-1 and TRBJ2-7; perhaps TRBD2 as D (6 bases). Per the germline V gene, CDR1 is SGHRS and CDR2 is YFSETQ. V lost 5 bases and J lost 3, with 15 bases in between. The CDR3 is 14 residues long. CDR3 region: CASSSVGGHYEQYF. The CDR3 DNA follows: TGCGCCAGCAGTTCCGTGGGAGGACACTACGAGCAGTACTTC.

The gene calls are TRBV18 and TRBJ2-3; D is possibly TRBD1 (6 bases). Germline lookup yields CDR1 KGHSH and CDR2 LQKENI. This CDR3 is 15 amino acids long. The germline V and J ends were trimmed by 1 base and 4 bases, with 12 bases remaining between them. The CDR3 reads CASSPLRGASDTQYF. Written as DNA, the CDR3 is TGTGCCAGCTCACCACTCAGGGGTGCCTCAGATACGCAGTATTTT.

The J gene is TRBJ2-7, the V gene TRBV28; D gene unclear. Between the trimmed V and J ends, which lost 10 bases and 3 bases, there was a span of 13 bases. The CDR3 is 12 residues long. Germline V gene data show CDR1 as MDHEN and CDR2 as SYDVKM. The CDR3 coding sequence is TGTGCCACCCAGTTGCCTCTCTACGAGCAGTACTTC. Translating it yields CATQLPLYEQYF.

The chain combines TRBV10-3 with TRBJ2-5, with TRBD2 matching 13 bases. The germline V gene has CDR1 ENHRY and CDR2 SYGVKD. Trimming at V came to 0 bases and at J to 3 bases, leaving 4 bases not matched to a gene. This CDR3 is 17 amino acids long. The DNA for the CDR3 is TGTGCCATCAGTGAGTCAAGACTAGCGGGGGGTGAAGAGACCCAGTACTTC. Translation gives CAISESRLAGGEETQYF.

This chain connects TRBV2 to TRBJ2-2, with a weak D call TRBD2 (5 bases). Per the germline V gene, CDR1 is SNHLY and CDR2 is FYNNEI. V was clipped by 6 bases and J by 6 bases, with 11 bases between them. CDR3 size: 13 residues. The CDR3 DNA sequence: TGTGCCAGCAGACGGACTTTATCCGGGGAGCTGTTTTTT. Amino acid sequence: CASRRTLSGELFF. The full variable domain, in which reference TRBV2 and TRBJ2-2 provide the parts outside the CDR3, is EPEVTQTPSHQVTQMGQEVILRCVPISNHLYFYWYRQILGQKVEFLVSFYNNEISEKSEIFDDQFSVERPDGSNFTLKIRSTKLEDSAMYFCASRRTLSGELFFGEGSRLTVL.

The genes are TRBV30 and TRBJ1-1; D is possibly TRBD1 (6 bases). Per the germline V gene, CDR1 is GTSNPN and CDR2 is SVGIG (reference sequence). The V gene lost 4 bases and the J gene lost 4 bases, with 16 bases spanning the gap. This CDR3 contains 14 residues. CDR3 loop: CAWTKTEGVTEAFF. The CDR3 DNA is TGTGCCTGGACTAAGACCGAGGGGGTCACTGAAGCTTTCTTT. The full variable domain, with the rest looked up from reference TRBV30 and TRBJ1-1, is SQTIHQWPATLVQPVGSPLSLECTVEGTSNPNLYWYRQAAGRGLQLLFYSVGIGQISSEVPQNLSASRPQDRQFILSSKKLLLSDSGFYLCAWTKTEGVTEAFFGQGTRLTVV.

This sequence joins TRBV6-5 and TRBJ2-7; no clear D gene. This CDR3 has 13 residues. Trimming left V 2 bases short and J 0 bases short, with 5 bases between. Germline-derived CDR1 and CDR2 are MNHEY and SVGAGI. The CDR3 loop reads CASSYGNSYEQYF. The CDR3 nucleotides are TGTGCCAGCAGTTACGGCAACTCCTACGAGCAGTACTTC.

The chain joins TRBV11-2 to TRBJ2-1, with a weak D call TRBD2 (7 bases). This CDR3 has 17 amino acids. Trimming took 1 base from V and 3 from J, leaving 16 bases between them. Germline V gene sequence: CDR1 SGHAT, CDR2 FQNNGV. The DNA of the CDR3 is TGTGCCAGCAGCTTAGTGGGAGGGGGGGCACTCTACAATGAGCAGTTCTTC. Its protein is CASSLVGGGALYNEQFF.

Written as DNA, the CDR3 is TGTGCCAGCAGCCAAGACACCCAAGAGACCCAGTACTTC. Translated: CASSQDTQETQYF. The gene calls are TRBV5-4 and TRBJ2-5, with no clear D. Germline V gives CDR1 SGHNT, CDR2 YYREEE (reference sequence). CDR3 length: 13 amino acids. Trimming removed 4 bases at V and 1 base at J, with 8 bases between.

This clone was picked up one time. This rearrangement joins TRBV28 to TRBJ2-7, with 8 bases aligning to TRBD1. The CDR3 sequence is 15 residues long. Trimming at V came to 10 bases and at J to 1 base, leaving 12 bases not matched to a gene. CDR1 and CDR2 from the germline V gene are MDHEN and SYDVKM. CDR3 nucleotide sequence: TGTGCCATCGAGCCCCAGGGGGCTGGTTCCTACGAGCAGTACTTC. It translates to CAIEPQGAGSYEQYF. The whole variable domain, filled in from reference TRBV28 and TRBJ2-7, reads DVKVTQSSRYLVKRTGEKVFLECVQDMDHENMFWYRQDPGLGLRLIYFSYDVKMKEKGDIPEGYSVSREKKERFSLILESASTNQTSMYLCAIEPQGAGSYEQYFGPGTRLTVT.

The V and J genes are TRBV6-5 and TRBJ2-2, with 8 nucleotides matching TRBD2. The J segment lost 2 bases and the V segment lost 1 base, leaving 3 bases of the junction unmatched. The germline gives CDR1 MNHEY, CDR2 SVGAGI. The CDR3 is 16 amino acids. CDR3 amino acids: CASSYLAGINTGELFF. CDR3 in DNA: TGTGCCAGCAGTTACTTAGCGGGGATCAACACCGGGGAGCTGTTTTTT.

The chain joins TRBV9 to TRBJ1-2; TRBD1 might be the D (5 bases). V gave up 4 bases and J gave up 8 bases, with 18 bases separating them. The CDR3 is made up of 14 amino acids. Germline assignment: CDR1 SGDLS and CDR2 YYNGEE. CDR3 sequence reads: CASSQGAGNRGYTF. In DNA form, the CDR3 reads TGTGCCAGCAGCCAAGGTGCAGGGAATAGGGGCTACACCTTC.

CDR3 protein: CSVGPLAGVNEQYF. The CDR3 DNA sequence: TGCAGCGTTGGACCACTAGCGGGAGTCAACGAGCAGTACTTC. This rearrangement joins TRBV29-1 to TRBJ2-7; 11 nucleotides align to TRBD2. The CDR3 is made up of 14 amino acids. Germline V lookup: CDR1 SQVTM, CDR2 ANQGSEA. V lost 4 bases and J lost 5; bases outside the gene matches: 7.

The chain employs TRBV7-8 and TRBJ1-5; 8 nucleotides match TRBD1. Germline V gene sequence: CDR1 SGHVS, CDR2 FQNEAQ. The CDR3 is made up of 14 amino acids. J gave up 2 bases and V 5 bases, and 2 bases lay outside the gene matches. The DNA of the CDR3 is TGTGCCAGCAGCGCGACAGGGGGCAATCAGCCCCAGCATTTT. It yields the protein CASSATGGNQPQHF.

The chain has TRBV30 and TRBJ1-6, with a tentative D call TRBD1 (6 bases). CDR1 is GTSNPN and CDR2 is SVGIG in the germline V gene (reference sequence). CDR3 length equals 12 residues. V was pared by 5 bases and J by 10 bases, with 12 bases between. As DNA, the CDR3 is TGTGCCTGGTTACAGGGAAAGTCACCCCTCCACTTT. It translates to CAWLQGKSPLHF. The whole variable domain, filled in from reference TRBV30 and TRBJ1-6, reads SQTIHQWPATLVQPVGSPLSLECTVEGTSNPNLYWYRQAAGRGLQLLFYSVGIGQISSEVPQNLSASRPQDRQFILSSKKLLLSDSGFYLCAWLQGKSPLHFGNGTRLTVT.

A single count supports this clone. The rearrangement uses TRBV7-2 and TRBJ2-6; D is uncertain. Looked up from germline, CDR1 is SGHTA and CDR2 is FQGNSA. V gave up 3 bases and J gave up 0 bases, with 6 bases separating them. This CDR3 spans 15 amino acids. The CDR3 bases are TGTGCCAGCAGCTTCGTTCTCTCTGGGGCCAACGTCCTGACTTTC. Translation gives CASSFVLSGANVLTF.

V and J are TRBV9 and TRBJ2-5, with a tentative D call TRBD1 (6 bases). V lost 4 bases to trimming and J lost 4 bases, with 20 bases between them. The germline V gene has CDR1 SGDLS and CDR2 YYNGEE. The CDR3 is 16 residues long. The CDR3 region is CASSPNVIRGRETQYF. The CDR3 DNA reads TGTGCCAGCAGCCCGAATGTTATCAGGGGTCGAGAGACCCAGTACTTC.

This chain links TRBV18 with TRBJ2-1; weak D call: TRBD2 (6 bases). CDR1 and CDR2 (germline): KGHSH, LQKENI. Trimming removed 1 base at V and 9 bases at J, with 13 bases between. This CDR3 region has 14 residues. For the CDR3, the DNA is TGTGCCAGCTCACCACAGCCGGGAGTTTCTGAGCAGTTCTTC. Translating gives CASSPQPGVSEQFF.

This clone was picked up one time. In DNA, the CDR3 is TGTGCCAGCAGAAAAATAGCGATTAGCACAGATACGCAGTATTTT. It encodes CASRKIAISTDTQYF. J is TRBJ2-3 and V is TRBV6-5; possibly TRBD2 for D (5 bases). Germline CDR1 MNHEY, CDR2 SVGAGI. This CDR3 has 15 amino acids. Trimming took 6 bases from V and 0 from J, leaving 13 bases between them.

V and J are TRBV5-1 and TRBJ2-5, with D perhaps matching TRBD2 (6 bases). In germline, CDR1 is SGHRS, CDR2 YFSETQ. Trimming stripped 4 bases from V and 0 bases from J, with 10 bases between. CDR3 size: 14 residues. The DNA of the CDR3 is TGCGCCAGCAGCGGGGACTCGTACCAAGAGACCCAGTACTTC. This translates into CASSGDSYQETQYF.

CDR3 bases: TGTGCCAGCAGCTACCTAGCGGGAGCTAGAGAGCAGTTCTTC. It codes for CASSYLAGAREQFF. V and J are TRBV3-1 (or the pseudogene TRBV3-2) and TRBJ2-1, with 10 bases that match TRBD2. V lost 5 bases, J lost 10 bases, and 8 bases stayed unmatched. CDR1 LGHDT and CDR2 YNNKEL come from the germline V gene (reference sequence). This CDR3 has 14 residues.

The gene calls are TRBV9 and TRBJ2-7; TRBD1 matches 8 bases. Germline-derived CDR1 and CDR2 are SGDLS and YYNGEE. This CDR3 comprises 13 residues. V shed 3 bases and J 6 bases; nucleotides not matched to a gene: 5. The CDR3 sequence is CASSGGQGLEQYF. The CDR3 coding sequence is TGTGCCAGCAGCGGAGGACAGGGCCTCGAGCAGTACTTC.

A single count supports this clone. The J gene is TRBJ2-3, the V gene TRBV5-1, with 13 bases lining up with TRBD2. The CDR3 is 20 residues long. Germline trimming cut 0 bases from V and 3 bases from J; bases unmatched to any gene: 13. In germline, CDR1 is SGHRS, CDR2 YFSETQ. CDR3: CASSLGTGLAGASVTDTQYF. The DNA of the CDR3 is TGCGCCAGCAGCTTGGGGACCGGACTAGCGGGGGCCTCGGTGACAGATACGCAGTATTTT. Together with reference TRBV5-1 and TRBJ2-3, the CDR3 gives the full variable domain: KAGVTQTPRYLIKTRGQQVTLSCSPISGHRSVSWYQQTPGQGLQFLFEYFSETQRNKGNFPGRFSGRQFSNSRSEMNVSTLELGDSALYLCASSLGTGLAGASVTDTQYFGPGTRLTVL.

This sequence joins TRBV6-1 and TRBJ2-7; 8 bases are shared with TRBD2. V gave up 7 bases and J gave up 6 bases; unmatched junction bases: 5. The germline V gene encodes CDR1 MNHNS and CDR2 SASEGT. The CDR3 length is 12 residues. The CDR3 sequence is CASTPGGGEQYF. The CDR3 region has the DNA TGTGCCAGCACCCCCGGGGGGGGCGAGCAGTACTTC.

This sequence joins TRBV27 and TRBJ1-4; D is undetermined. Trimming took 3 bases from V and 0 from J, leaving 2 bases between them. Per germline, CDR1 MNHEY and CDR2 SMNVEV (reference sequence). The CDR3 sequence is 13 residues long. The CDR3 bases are TGTGCCAGCAGTTTCTCAACTAATGAAAAACTGTTTTTT. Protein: CASSFSTNEKLFF.

The CDR3, as DNA: TGCGCCAGCAGGGAGGAGGAGGGTTACAATGAGCAGTTCTTC. It yields the protein CASREEEGYNEQFF. The J gene is TRBJ2-1, the V gene TRBV4-1; maybe TRBD2 (6 bases). The CDR3 loop spans 14 amino acids. Germline-derived CDR1 and CDR2 are MGHRA and YSYEKL. The ends were cut back, 6 bases at V and 4 bases at J, with 13 bases in the middle.

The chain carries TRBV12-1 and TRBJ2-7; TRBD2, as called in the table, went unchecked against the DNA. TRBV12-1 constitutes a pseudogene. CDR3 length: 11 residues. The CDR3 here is CASSSSYEQYF. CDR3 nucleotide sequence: TGTGCCAGCAGCTCTAGCTACGAGCAGTACTTC.